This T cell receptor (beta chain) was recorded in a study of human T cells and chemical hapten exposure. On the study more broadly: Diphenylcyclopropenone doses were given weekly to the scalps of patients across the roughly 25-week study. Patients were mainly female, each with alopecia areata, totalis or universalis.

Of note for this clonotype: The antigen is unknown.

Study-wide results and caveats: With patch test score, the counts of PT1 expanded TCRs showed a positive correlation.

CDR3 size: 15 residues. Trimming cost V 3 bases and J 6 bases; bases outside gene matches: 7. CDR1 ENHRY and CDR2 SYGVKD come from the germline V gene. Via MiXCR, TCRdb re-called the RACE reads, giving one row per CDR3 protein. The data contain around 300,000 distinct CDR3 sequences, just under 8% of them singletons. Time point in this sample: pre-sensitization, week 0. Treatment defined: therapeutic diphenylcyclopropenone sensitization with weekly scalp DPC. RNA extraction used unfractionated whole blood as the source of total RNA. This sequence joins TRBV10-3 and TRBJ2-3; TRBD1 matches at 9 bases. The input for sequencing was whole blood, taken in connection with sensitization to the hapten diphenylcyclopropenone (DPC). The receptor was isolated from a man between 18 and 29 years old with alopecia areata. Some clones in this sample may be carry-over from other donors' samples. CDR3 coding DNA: TGTGCCATCAGTGACCGCCGGGACAGGGCCGATACGCAGTATTTT. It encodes CAISDRRDRADTQYF.